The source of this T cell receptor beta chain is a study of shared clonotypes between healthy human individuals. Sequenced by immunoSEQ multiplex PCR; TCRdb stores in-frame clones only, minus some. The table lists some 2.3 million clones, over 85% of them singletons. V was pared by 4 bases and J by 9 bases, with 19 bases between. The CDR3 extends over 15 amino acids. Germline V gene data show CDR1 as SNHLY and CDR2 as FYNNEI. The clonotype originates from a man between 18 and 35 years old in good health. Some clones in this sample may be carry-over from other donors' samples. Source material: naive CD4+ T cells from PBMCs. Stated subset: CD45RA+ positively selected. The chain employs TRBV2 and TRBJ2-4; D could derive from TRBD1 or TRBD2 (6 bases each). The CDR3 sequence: CASSGPGATLSIQYF. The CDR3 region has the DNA TGTGCCAGCAGTGGGCCGGGGGCAACCCTAAGCATTCAGTACTTC.